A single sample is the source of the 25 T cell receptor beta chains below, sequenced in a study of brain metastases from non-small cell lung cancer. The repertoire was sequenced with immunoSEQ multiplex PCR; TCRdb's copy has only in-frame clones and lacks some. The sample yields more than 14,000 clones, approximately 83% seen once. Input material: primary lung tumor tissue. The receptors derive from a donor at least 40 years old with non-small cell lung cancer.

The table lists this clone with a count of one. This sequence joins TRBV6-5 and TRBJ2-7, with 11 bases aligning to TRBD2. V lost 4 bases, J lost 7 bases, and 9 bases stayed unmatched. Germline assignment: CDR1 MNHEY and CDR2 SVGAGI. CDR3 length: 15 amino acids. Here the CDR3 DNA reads TGTGCCAGCAGTTCCACTAGCGGGGGATCCAGGGAGCAGTACGTC. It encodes CASSSTSGGSREQYV.

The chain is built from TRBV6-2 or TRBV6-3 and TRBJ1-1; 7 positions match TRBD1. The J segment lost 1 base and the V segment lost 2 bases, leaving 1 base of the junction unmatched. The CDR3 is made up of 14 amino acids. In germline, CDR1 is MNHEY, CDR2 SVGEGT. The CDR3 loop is CASSYGTANTEAFF. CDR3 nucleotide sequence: TGTGCCAGCAGTTACGGGACAGCGAACACTGAAGCTTTCTTT.

The chain's CDR3 is CASSEDRGGSETQYF. In nucleotides, the CDR3 is TGTGCCAGCAGTGAAGATAGAGGGGGCTCAGAGACCCAGTACTTC. The V call is TRBV6-1, the J call TRBJ2-5, with 7 nucleotides matching TRBD1. Germline CDR1 is MNHNS and CDR2 is SASEGT. CDR3 length: 15 amino acids. V gave up 1 base and J gave up 4 bases; unmatched junction bases: 6.

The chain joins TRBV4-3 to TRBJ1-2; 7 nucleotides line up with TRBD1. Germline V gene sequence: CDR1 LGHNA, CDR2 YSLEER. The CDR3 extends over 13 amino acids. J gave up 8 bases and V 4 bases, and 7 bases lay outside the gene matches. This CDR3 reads CASSRDREEGYTF. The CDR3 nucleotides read TGCGCCAGCAGCCGAGACAGGGAGGAGGGCTACACCTTC.

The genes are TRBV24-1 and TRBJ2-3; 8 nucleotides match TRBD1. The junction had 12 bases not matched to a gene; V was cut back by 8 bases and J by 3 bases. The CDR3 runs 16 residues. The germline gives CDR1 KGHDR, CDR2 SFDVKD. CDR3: CATTAPDRGGTDTQYF. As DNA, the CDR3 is TGTGCCACCACCGCCCCAGACAGGGGTGGGACAGATACGCAGTATTTT.

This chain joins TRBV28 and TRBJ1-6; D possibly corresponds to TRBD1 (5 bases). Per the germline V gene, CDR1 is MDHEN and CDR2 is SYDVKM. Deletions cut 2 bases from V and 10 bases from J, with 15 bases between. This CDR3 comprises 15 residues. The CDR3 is CASSLPGPGGSPLHF. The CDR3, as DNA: TGTGCCAGCAGTTTACCGGGACCCGGAGGGTCACCCCTCCACTTT.

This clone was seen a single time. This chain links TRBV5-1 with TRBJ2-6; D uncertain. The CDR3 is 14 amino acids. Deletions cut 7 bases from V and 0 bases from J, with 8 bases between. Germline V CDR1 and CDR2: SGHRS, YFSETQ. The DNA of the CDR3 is TGCGCCAGCTCAGTTCCCTCTGGGGCCAACGTCCTGACTTTC. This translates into CASSVPSGANVLTF. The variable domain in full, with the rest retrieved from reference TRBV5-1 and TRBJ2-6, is KAGVTQTPRYLIKTRGQQVTLSCSPISGHRSVSWYQQTPGQGLQFLFEYFSETQRNKGNFPGRFSGRQFSNSRSEMNVSTLELGDSALYLCASSVPSGANVLTFGAGSRLTVL.

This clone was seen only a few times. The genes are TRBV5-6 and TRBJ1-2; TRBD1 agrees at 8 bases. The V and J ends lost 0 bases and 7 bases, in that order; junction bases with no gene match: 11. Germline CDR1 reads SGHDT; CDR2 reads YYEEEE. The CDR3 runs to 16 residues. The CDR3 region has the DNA TGTGCCAGCAGCTTGGAAGGGGGTCAGGGGGCTGGTGGCTACACCTTC. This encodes CASSLEGGQGAGGYTF.

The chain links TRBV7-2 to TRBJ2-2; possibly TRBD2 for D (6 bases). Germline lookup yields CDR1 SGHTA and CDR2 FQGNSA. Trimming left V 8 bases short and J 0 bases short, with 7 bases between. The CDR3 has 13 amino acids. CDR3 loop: CASRESNTGELFF. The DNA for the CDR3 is TGTGCCAGCCGGGAGTCGAACACCGGGGAGCTGTTTTTT.

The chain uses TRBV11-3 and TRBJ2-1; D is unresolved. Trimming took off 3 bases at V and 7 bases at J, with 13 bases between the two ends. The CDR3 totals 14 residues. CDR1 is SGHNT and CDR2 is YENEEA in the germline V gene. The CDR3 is CASSFGFYPNEQFF. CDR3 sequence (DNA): TGTGCCAGCAGCTTCGGGTTCTATCCTAATGAGCAGTTCTTC. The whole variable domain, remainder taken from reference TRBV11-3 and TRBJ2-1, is EAGVVQSPRYKIIEKKQPVAFWCNPISGHNTLYWYLQNLGQGPELLIRYENEEAVDDSQLPKDRFSAERLKGVDSTLKIQPAELGDSAVYLCASSFGFYPNEQFFGPGTRLTVL.

The CDR3 loop is CATSPSGGLVELFF. CDR3 nucleotide sequence: TGTGCCACCAGTCCTAGCGGGGGATTAGTGGAGCTGTTTTTT. The chain uses TRBV24-1 and TRBJ2-2; 10 bases are a match to TRBD2. Germline loops: CDR1 KGHDR, CDR2 SFDVKD. This CDR3 is built from 14 residues. V shed 6 bases and J 10 bases; nucleotides not matched to a gene: 7.

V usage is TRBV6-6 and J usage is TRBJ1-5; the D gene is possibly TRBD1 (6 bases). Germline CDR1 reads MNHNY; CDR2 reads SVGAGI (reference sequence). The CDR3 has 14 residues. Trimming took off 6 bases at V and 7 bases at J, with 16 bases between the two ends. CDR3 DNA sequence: TGTGCCAGCAGCCGGACGGGGGGGCACCAGCCCCAGCATTTT. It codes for CASSRTGGHQPQHF.

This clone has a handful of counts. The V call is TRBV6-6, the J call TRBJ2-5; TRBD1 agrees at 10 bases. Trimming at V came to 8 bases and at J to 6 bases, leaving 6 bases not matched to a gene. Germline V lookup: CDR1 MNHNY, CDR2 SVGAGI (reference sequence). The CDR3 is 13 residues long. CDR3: CASSRQGAKTQYF. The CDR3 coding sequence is TGTGCCAGCTCTCGACAGGGGGCAAAGACCCAGTACTTC.

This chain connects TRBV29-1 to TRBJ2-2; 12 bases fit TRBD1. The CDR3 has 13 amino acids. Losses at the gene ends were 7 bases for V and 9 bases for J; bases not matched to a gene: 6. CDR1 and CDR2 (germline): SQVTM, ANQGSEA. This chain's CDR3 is CSGGTGGYRELFF. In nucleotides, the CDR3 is TGCAGCGGGGGGACAGGGGGCTACAGGGAGCTGTTTTTT.

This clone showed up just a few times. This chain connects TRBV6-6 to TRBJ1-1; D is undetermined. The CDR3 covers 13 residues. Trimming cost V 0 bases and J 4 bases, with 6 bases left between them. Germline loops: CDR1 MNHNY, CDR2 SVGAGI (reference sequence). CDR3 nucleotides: TGTGCCAGCAGTTACTCTTTGCGCACTGAAGCTTTCTTT. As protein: CASSYSLRTEAFF.

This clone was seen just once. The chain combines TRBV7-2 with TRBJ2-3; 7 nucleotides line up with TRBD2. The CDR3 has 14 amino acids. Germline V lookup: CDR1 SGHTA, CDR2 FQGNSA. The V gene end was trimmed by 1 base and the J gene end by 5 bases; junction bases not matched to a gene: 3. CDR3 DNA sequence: TGTGCCAGCAGCTTAGGGGCGGGGGTAGATACGCAGTATTTT. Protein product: CASSLGAGVDTQYF.

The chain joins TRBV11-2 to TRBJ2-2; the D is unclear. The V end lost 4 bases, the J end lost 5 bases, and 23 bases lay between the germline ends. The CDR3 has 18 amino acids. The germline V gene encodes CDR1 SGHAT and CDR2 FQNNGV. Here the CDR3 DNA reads TGTGCCAGCAGCTCTCGGATTGTCCCTCACCTTAAAACCGGGGAGCTGTTTTTT. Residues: CASSSRIVPHLKTGELFF.

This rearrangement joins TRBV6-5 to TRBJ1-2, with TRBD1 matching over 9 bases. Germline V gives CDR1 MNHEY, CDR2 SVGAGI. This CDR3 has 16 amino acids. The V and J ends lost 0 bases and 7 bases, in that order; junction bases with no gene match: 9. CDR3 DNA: TGTGCCAGCAGTTACTCGTTTATAGGACAGGGGTCTGGCTACACCTTC. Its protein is CASSYSFIGQGSGYTF.

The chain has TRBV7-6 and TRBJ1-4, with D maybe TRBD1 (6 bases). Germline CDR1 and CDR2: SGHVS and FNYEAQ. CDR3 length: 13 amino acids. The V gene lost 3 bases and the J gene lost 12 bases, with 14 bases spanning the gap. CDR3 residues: CASSLGTPVELFF. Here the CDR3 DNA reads TGTGCCAGCAGCTTGGGGACACCTGTGGAACTGTTTTTT.

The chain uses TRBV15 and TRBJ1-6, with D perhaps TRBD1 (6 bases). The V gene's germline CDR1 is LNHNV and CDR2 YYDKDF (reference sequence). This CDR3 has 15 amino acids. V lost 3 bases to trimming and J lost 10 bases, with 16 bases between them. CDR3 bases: TGTGCCACCAGCAGGACTACAGGGACGGGGTCACCCCTCCACTTT. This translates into CATSRTTGTGSPLHF.

CDR3 protein: CASSYAGGNQPQHF. The DNA of the CDR3 is TGTGCCAGCAGTTATGCCGGGGGCAATCAGCCCCAGCATTTT. The rearrangement links TRBV7-2 to TRBJ1-5; the D is unclear. Trimming took off 6 bases at V and 2 bases at J, with 11 bases between the two ends. The CDR3 consists of 14 residues. Germline assignment: CDR1 SGHTA and CDR2 FQGNSA.

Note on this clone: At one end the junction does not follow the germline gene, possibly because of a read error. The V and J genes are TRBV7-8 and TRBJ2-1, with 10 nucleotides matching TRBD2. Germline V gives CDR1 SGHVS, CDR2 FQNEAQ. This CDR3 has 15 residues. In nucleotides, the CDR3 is TGTGCCAGCAGGTTAGCGGGGGGATTTAACAATGAGCAGTTCTTC. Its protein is CASRLAGGFNNEQFF.

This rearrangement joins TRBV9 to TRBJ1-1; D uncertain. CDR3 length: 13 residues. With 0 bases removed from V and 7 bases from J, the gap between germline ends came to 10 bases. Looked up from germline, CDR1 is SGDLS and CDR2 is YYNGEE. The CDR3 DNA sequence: TGTGCCAGCAGCGTAGACCCTACGAATGAAGCTTTCTTT. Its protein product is CASSVDPTNEAFF.

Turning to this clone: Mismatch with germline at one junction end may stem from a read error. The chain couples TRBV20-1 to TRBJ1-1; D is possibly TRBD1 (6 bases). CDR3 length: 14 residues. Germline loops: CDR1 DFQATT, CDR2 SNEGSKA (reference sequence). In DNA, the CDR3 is TGCAGTGCTAGTCTGCAGGGGACTAGTTCTGAAACTTTCTTT. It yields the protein CSASLQGTSSETFF.

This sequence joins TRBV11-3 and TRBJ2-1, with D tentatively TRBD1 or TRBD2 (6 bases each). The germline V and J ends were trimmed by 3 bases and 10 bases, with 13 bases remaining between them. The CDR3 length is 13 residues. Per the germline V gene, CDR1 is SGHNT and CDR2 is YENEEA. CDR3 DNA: TGTGCCAGCAGCTTGACGGGGGCGAGGGAGCAGTTCTTC. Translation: CASSLTGAREQFF.